This TCR beta chain was documented in a study of cytomegalovirus exposure and HLA in healthy donors. Details on this clone: Its antigen is still unknown.

Primers for the PCR totalled 60 Vbeta and 13 Jbeta. The repertoire was sequenced with immunoSEQ multiplex PCR; TCRdb's copy has only in-frame clones and lacks some. The data show more than 85,000 clones, around 63% seen once. Study conclusions and caveats: In a later analysis, at a false discovery rate of 0.05, 15,000 to 20,000 TCR beta sequences matched HLA alleles.

Germline V gene lookup returns CDR1 MRHNA and CDR2 SNTAGT. Trimming removed 5 bases from V and 1 base from J; junction bases left unmatched: 5. The CDR3 has 15 amino acids. J is TRBJ2-7 and V is TRBV6-4; 10 bases line up with TRBD1. The clonotype comes from a man aged 25-40 years in good health and CMV-seronegative. Sequencing was done on a sample of PBMCs. The CDR3 sequence: CASSTGTGASYEQYF. CDR3 sequence (DNA): TGTGCCAGCAGTACCGGGACAGGGGCATCCTACGAGCAGTACTTC.